These 27 T cell receptor beta chains originate from one sample sequenced in a study of T cell repertoires in cytomegalovirus infection. No antigen has been identified for these receptors. TCRdb itself ran the reads through MiXCR, one entry per CDR3 protein. The table has 800,000 to 950,000 distinct CDR3 sequences, around a third seen once. Sequenced here: cultured CD8+ T cells from PBMCs, sampled from culture after CMV antigen stimulation. Receptors were obtained from a human donor in good health (CMV status not recorded). Some clones in this sample may be carry-over from other donors' samples.

This clonotype has more than one count but fewer than ten. The chain has TRBV28 and TRBJ2-2; D may be TRBD2 (6 bases). The CDR3 is 16 amino acids. Germline lookup yields CDR1 MDHEN and CDR2 SYDVKM. Deletions cut 5 bases from V and 5 bases from J, with 18 bases between. CDR3 loop: CASSRRGAGTTGELFF. CDR3 DNA: TGTGCCAGCAGTCGTCGAGGAGCGGGCACTACCGGGGAGCTGTTTTTT.

This clonotype was detected a few times. The chain links TRBV6-6 to TRBJ1-5; D gene uncertain. V was trimmed by 0 bases and J by 9 bases, leaving 9 bases between them. The CDR3 runs to 13 residues. Per the germline V gene, CDR1 is MNHNY and CDR2 is SVGAGI (reference sequence). Here the CDR3 reads CASSYSPKGPQHF. CDR3 DNA: TGTGCCAGCAGTTACTCACCAAAAGGGCCCCAGCATTTT.

This clonotype has just a few counts. The chain carries TRBV9 and TRBJ2-2, with 12 bases fitting TRBD1. Per the germline V gene, CDR1 is SGDLS and CDR2 is YYNGEE. This CDR3 spans 18 amino acids. V trimming: 4 bases; J trimming: 1 base; junction bases outside the gene matches: 8. CDR3 in DNA: TGTGCCAGCAGCCCCTGGGACAGGGGGCCCGTGAACACCGGGGAGCTGTTTTTT. Its translation is CASSPWDRGPVNTGELFF.

The sample holds a few counts of this clonotype. The chain couples TRBV6-2 or TRBV6-3 to TRBJ1-6; D perhaps matches TRBD1 (6 bases). Germline loops: CDR1 MNHEY, CDR2 SVGEGT. The length of the CDR3 is 13 residues. Trimming took 5 bases from V and 8 from J, leaving 10 bases between them. The CDR3 protein is CASSPRTDSPLHF. CDR3 nucleotides: TGTGCCAGCAGTCCTCGGACAGATTCACCCCTCCACTTT.

This chain joins TRBV25-1 and TRBJ1-1; 7 bases are a match to TRBD1. The germline gives CDR1 MGHDK, CDR2 SYGVNS. The CDR3 totals 15 residues. With 3 bases clipped from V and 3 bases from J, the junction kept 7 bases outside the gene matches. CDR3 in amino acids: CASSDPRQGDTEAFF. The DNA of the CDR3 is TGTGCCAGCAGTGATCCCAGACAGGGCGACACTGAAGCTTTCTTT. Using reference TRBV25-1 and TRBJ1-1 for the parts outside the CDR3, the full variable domain is EADIYQTPRYLVIGTGKKITLECSQTMGHDKMYWYQQDPGMELHLIHYSYGVNSTEKGDLSSESTVSRIRTEHFPLTLESARPSHTSQYLCASSDPRQGDTEAFFGQGTRLTVV.

CDR3: CATSGAGRETQYF. For the CDR3, the DNA is TGTGCCACCAGTGGAGCAGGGCGAGAGACCCAGTACTTC. The chain employs TRBV24-1 and TRBJ2-5, with TRBD1 as a possible D gene (5 bases). Germline CDR1 reads KGHDR; CDR2 reads SFDVKD. This CDR3 has 13 amino acids. V was trimmed by 5 bases and J by 4 bases, leaving 10 bases between them.

The chain recombines TRBV20-1 with TRBJ2-3, with TRBD2 as a possible D gene (5 bases). Trimming stripped 6 bases from V and 0 bases from J, with 19 bases between. This CDR3 has 16 residues. Germline CDR1 reads DFQATT; CDR2 reads SNEGSKA (reference sequence). The CDR3 reads CSAAPHGVSSTDTQYF. Written as DNA, the CDR3 is TGCAGTGCCGCCCCCCACGGGGTTTCTAGCACAGATACGCAGTATTTT.

This sequence joins TRBV7-3 and TRBJ2-1; D is ambiguous. There are 14 residues in the CDR3. Germline V gene lookup returns CDR1 SGHTA and CDR2 FQGTGA. Trimming cost V 6 bases and J 4 bases, with 13 bases left between them. Here the CDR3 DNA reads TGTGCCAGCAGTACTGATGAAAGATACAATGAGCAGTTCTTC. It translates to CASSTDERYNEQFF.

The V gene is TRBV2, the J gene TRBJ2-5; D might be TRBD1 or TRBD2, each matching 5 bases. The germline V gene has CDR1 SNHLY and CDR2 FYNNEI. Deletions cut 7 bases from V and 2 bases from J, with 17 bases between. The CDR3 consists of 15 residues. The CDR3 region has the DNA TGTGCCAGCAAGAGGGACCCAGGAACGCAAGAGACCCAGTACTTC. It specifies CASKRDPGTQETQYF.

This clonotype was recorded a few times. The chain uses TRBV19 and TRBJ1-5; 9 bases line up with TRBD1. Germline trimming cut 6 bases from V and 9 bases from J; bases unmatched to any gene: 12. This CDR3 spans 15 amino acids. The V gene's germline CDR1 is LNHDA and CDR2 SQIVND (reference sequence). The CDR3 sequence is CASRMDRGVGRPQHF. CDR3 coding DNA: TGTGCCAGTAGAATGGACAGGGGCGTCGGGCGGCCCCAGCATTTT.

This chain links TRBV6-2 or TRBV6-3 with TRBJ1-1; 10 nucleotides line up with TRBD1. The CDR3 totals 15 residues. V lost 2 bases and J lost 6; bases outside the gene matches: 6. Germline V gene lookup returns CDR1 MNHEY and CDR2 SVGEGT. The chain's CDR3 is CASSYAGTGESEAFF. CDR3 sequence (DNA): TGTGCCAGCAGTTACGCCGGGACAGGGGAATCTGAAGCTTTCTTT.

About this clonotype itself: A junction boundary mismatches the germline segment, possibly from a read error. This chain uses TRBV6-8 with TRBJ2-7, with 9 bases fitting TRBD1. The CDR3 contains 15 residues. The germline V gene encodes CDR1 MNHGY and CDR2 SAAAGT. In nucleotides, the CDR3 is TGTGTCAGCCTAGAACCGGGACAGGGAACCTACGAGCAGTACTTC. The encoded protein is CVSLEPGQGTYEQYF.

The chain joins TRBV20-1 to TRBJ1-2; D gene uncertain. Germline V gene sequence: CDR1 DFQATT, CDR2 SNEGSKA (reference sequence). This CDR3 spans 12 amino acids. V lost 1 base, J lost 5 bases, and 8 bases lay in between. CDR3 nucleotides: TGCAGTGCTAGAGGGGCAGATTATGGCTACACCTTC. Its translation is CSARGADYGYTF.

The rearrangement joins TRBV28 to TRBJ2-1; no definite D call. Trimming took off 8 bases at V and 0 bases at J, with 11 bases between the two ends. Germline V gene data show CDR1 as MDHEN and CDR2 as SYDVKM. There are 14 residues in the CDR3. CDR3 sequence: CASGRMSSYNEQFF. The CDR3, as DNA: TGTGCCAGCGGGCGAATGAGCTCCTACAATGAGCAGTTCTTC.

Written as DNA, the CDR3 is TGCAGTGCTAGGGGGGACAGGGAACATGGCTACACCTTC. It translates to CSARGDREHGYTF. The chain combines TRBV20-1 with TRBJ1-2, with TRBD1 identical over 9 bases. This CDR3 is 13 amino acids long. Germline values: CDR1 DFQATT, CDR2 SNEGSKA (reference sequence). Trimming cost V 3 bases and J 6 bases; bases outside gene matches: 5.

This clonotype was seen only a few times. The genes are TRBV6-4 and TRBJ1-4; TRBD1 agrees at 7 bases. CDR1 is MRHNA and CDR2 is SNTAGT in the germline V gene. The ends lost 7 bases at V and 0 bases at J; junction bases unmatched: 11. CDR3 size: 17 residues. The CDR3 sequence: CASIYTGVPATNEKLFF. In DNA, the CDR3 is TGTGCCAGCATCTATACAGGGGTTCCAGCAACTAATGAAAAACTGTTTTTT.

The chain employs TRBV27 and TRBJ2-3; D is undetermined. V lost 4 bases to trimming and J lost 2 bases, with 7 bases between them. Germline V gene data show CDR1 as MNHEY and CDR2 as SMNVEV (reference sequence). The CDR3 is 13 residues long. CDR3: CASSWAATDTQYF. The CDR3 coding sequence is TGTGCCAGCAGTTGGGCAGCCACAGATACGCAGTATTTT.

This clonotype was observed a handful of times. The V gene is TRBV6-5, the J gene TRBJ1-1; 7 nucleotides agree with TRBD1. There are 15 residues in the CDR3. J was trimmed by 0 bases and V by 2 bases; bases with no gene match: 3. The germline V gene has CDR1 MNHEY and CDR2 SVGAGI. CDR3 sequence: CASSYTTGLNTEAFF. DNA for the CDR3: TGTGCCAGCAGTTACACGACAGGGTTGAACACTGAAGCTTTCTTT.

At least ten counts were recorded for this clonotype. The chain couples TRBV12-5 to TRBJ2-6; D might be TRBD1 (5 bases). Looked up from germline, CDR1 is LGHNT and CDR2 is FRNRAP. The CDR3 spans 19 residues. Trimming cost V 3 bases and J 0 bases, with 18 bases left between them. The CDR3 nucleotides read TGTGCTAGTGGTTTCGAAGCAGGGCACTTAGGCTCTGGGGCCAACGTCCTGACTTTC. This encodes CASGFEAGHLGSGANVLTF.

This clonotype has just a few counts. The chain joins TRBV6-1 to TRBJ1-2, with D possibly TRBD1 on 5 matching bases. Germline assignment: CDR1 MNHNS and CDR2 SASEGT. Trimming pared 2 bases from V and 2 bases from J, leaving 9 bases between. The CDR3 contains 14 residues. DNA for the CDR3: TGTGCCAGCAGTGAATGGCAGGGAAACTATGGCTACACCTTC. It is translated as CASSEWQGNYGYTF.

The sample holds one count of this clonotype. V gene TRBV10-3 combines with J gene TRBJ1-1; no clear D gene. Trimming took off 11 bases at V and 0 bases at J, with 22 bases between the two ends. CDR3 size: 16 residues. Germline-derived CDR1 and CDR2 are ENHRY and SYGVKD. For the CDR3, the DNA is TGTGCCGTCCTCTCCGGGCAGTCTCTCATGAACACTGAAGCTTTCTTT. It is translated as CAVLSGQSLMNTEAFF.

The rearrangement links TRBV20-1 to TRBJ2-5; TRBD2 matches at 15 bases. V shed 1 base, J shed 5 bases, and the junction held 5 bases outside the gene matches. This CDR3 region has 16 residues. Looked up from germline, CDR1 is DFQATT and CDR2 is SNEGSKA (reference sequence). This CDR3 is CSARAGLAGGSETQYF. The CDR3 DNA sequence: TGCAGTGCTAGAGCCGGACTAGCGGGGGGGTCGGAGACCCAGTACTTC.

This clonotype was picked up a small number of times. V and J are TRBV7-9 and TRBJ2-3, with 11 bases that match TRBD1. Unmatched junction bases numbered 12, after V lost 6 bases and J lost 4 bases. The V gene's germline CDR1 is SEHNR and CDR2 FQNEAQ (reference sequence). The CDR3 sequence is 17 residues long. The CDR3, as DNA: TGTGCCAGCAGGCCACCAAGGACAGGGGGCGGCGCAGATACGCAGTATTTT. It codes for CASRPPRTGGGADTQYF.

This clonotype was counted a few times. The CDR3 DNA is TGTGCCAGCAGTGATCCGGCAGATGAAAAACTGTTTTTT. Amino acid sequence: CASSDPADEKLFF. The chain has TRBV2 and TRBJ1-4, with D unclear. The ends were cut back, 3 bases at V and 6 bases at J, with 8 bases in the middle. The CDR3 is made up of 13 amino acids. Germline V gene lookup returns CDR1 SNHLY and CDR2 FYNNEI.

CDR3 sequence reads: CASSSPGLIPYEQYV. CDR3 in DNA: TGTGCCAGCAGCTCCCCGGGACTGATACCCTACGAGCAGTACGTC. J is TRBJ2-7 and V is TRBV5-6; a weak D match, TRBD2 (6 bases). The CDR3 is 15 amino acids. The V and J ends lost 3 bases and 2 bases respectively, with 15 bases between them. The germline gives CDR1 SGHDT, CDR2 YYEEEE.

This clonotype was seen only a few times. The chain carries TRBV28 and TRBJ2-2, with D tentatively TRBD1 (6 bases). Trimming cost V 4 bases and J 9 bases, with 15 bases left between them. This CDR3 contains 14 residues. CDR1 is MDHEN, CDR2 SYDVKM, per germline. The CDR3 coding sequence is TGTGCCAGCAGTTATATGACAGGAACCAGGGAGCTGTTTTTT. Protein: CASSYMTGTRELFF.

This clonotype was counted at least ten times. The genes are TRBV7-2 and TRBJ1-2, with D possibly matching TRBD1 (5 bases). Per the germline V gene, CDR1 is SGHTA and CDR2 is FQGNSA. The CDR3 contains 14 residues. The V end lost 4 bases, the J end lost 3 bases, and 12 bases lay between the germline ends. The CDR3 DNA is TGTGCCAGCAGCTCCAGGGATATCGACTATGGCTACACCTTC. As protein: CASSSRDIDYGYTF.